This entry lists 30 T cell receptor beta chains sequenced from one sample in a study of shared clonotypes between healthy human individuals. Naive-designated CD8 cells lacked CD45RO, were positively enriched for CCR7, and omitted terminally differentiated effector memory CD45RA+ cells. Produced via immunoSEQ multiplex PCR; TCRdb's table is partial and in-frame only. The sample holds about 580,000 clones, about 98% seen once. Sequencing was done on a sample of naive CD8+ T cells sorted from blood. These receptors were taken from a man aged 25-45 years in good health.

This clone was recorded once. This chain joins TRBV2 and TRBJ2-2, with D possibly matching TRBD1 (5 bases). Trimming cost V 10 bases and J 7 bases, with 16 bases left between them. CDR1 is SNHLY and CDR2 is FYNNEI in the germline V gene. The CDR3 has 13 residues. The CDR3 nucleotides are TGTGCCACCTTAGGGGAAGCAGGCGGGGAGCTGTTTTTT. It encodes CATLGEAGGELFF.

This chain joins TRBV14 and TRBJ2-3, with D perhaps given as TRBD1 or TRBD2 (5 bases each). In germline, CDR1 is SGHDN, CDR2 FVKESK. The germline V and J ends were trimmed by 4 bases and 6 bases, with 20 bases remaining between them. The CDR3 contains 16 residues. The CDR3 sequence is CASSPGPTSLFDTQYF. In DNA form, the CDR3 reads TGTGCCAGCAGCCCGGGACCTACGTCGTTGTTTGATACGCAGTATTTT.

V and J are TRBV6-5 and TRBJ2-7; D gene ambiguous. Germline CDR1 reads MNHEY; CDR2 reads SVGAGI. The CDR3 loop spans 12 amino acids. The V gene lost 6 bases and the J gene lost 3 bases, with 9 bases spanning the gap. The CDR3 DNA reads as TGTGCCAGCAGGACACCTAACTACGAGCAGTACTTC. Protein: CASRTPNYEQYF.

The V gene is TRBV5-1, the J gene TRBJ2-5; D unclear. Germline V gene sequence: CDR1 SGHRS, CDR2 YFSETQ. There are 17 residues in the CDR3. V gave up 4 bases and J gave up 5 bases, with 24 bases separating them. The CDR3 region has the DNA TGCGCCAGCAGCGGCGCCGTGCTAGGCAGCTCCCACGAGACCCAGTACTTC. Translating it yields CASSGAVLGSSHETQYF.

Here the CDR3 reads CAISDLGNTGELFF. CDR3 DNA sequence: TGTGCCATCAGTGATTTGGGAAACACCGGGGAGCTGTTTTTT. The chain has TRBV10-3 and TRBJ2-2; D remains ambiguous. This CDR3 spans 14 amino acids. The V gene's germline CDR1 is ENHRY and CDR2 SYGVKD. Trimming took 3 bases from V and 2 from J, leaving 7 bases between them.

The CDR3 nucleotides read TGTGCCAGCACCGGGGAGCGGGGCTACGAGCAGTACTTC. Translating gives CASTGERGYEQYF. This chain connects TRBV28 to TRBJ2-7; TRBD2 aligns across 7 bases. The junction had 6 bases not matched to a gene; V was cut back by 7 bases and J by 3 bases. CDR1 and CDR2 (germline): MDHEN, SYDVKM. The CDR3 runs to 13 residues.

V and J are TRBV5-1 and TRBJ2-2; D is possibly TRBD1 (6 bases). Germline-derived CDR1 and CDR2 are SGHRS and YFSETQ. The CDR3 contains 15 residues. Trimming stripped 4 bases from V and 6 bases from J, with 16 bases between. CDR3 sequence (DNA): TGCGCCAGCAGCATAGGGACACTTGGGGCCGGGGAGCTGTTTTTT. Its translation: CASSIGTLGAGELFF.

The V gene is TRBV27, the J gene TRBJ2-5; TRBD1 matches 7 bases. The length of the CDR3 is 14 residues. Per germline, CDR1 MNHEY and CDR2 SMNVEV (reference sequence). V dropped 0 bases and J dropped 10; count of bases not matched to a gene: 8. The CDR3 sequence: CASSLSPGGPNQYF. The CDR3 DNA follows: TGTGCCAGCAGTTTATCTCCAGGGGGTCCGAACCAGTACTTC.

A remark on this clone: The sample carries other DNA sequences with the same CDR3. This chain links TRBV7-9 with TRBJ1-5; 8 positions agree with TRBD1. The CDR3 consists of 14 residues. V shed 4 bases, J shed 6 bases, and the junction held 5 bases outside the gene matches. Per germline, CDR1 SEHNR and CDR2 FQNEAQ (reference sequence). The CDR3 loop reads CASSSQGAGQPQHF. DNA of the CDR3: TGTGCCAGCAGCTCGCAGGGGGCGGGTCAGCCCCAGCATTTT.

The chain combines TRBV28 with TRBJ1-5; TRBD1 is a possible D gene (6 bases). The CDR3 consists of 19 residues. The germline V gene has CDR1 MDHEN and CDR2 SYDVKM. Trimming shortened V by 6 bases and J by 5 bases, and 29 bases separated the two germline ends. CDR3 in DNA: TGTGCCAGCAGCTTCCTTGCCGGGACGGGGGCGCCTAATGATCAGCCCCAGCATTTT. This gives the protein CASSFLAGTGAPNDQPQHF. The whole variable domain, remainder taken from reference TRBV28 and TRBJ1-5, is DVKVTQSSRYLVKRTGEKVFLECVQDMDHENMFWYRQDPGLGLRLIYFSYDVKMKEKGDIPEGYSVSREKKERFSLILESASTNQTSMYLCASSFLAGTGAPNDQPQHFGDGTRLSIL.

This chain links TRBV25-1 with TRBJ2-1, with no clear D. The CDR3 spans 12 residues. Germline V CDR1 and CDR2: MGHDK, SYGVNS. Trimming cost V 8 bases and J 6 bases, with 11 bases left between them. In nucleotides, the CDR3 is TGTGCCAGCGGGGATTATACCAATGAGCAGTTCTTC. This encodes CASGDYTNEQFF. Looking up the rest from reference TRBV25-1 and TRBJ2-1 gives the full variable domain: EADIYQTPRYLVIGTGKKITLECSQTMGHDKMYWYQQDPGMELHLIHYSYGVNSTEKGDLSSESTVSRIRTEHFPLTLESARPSHTSQYLCASGDYTNEQFFGPGTRLTVL.

V is TRBV7-6 and J is TRBJ2-5; tentative D call: TRBD2 (5 bases). Trimming removed 2 bases from V and 6 bases from J, with 19 bases in between. CDR3 size: 16 residues. Germline V gene lookup returns CDR1 SGHVS and CDR2 FNYEAQ. The CDR3 here is CASSLNVEGSEKTQYF. The CDR3 coding sequence is TGTGCCAGCAGCTTAAACGTCGAGGGTAGCGAAAAGACCCAGTACTTC.

This clone came up once. The V and J genes are TRBV28 and TRBJ2-7, with a tentative D call TRBD1 (6 bases). There are 14 residues in the CDR3. V was trimmed by 3 bases and J by 0 bases, leaving 9 bases between them. In germline, CDR1 is MDHEN, CDR2 SYDVKM. CDR3 sequence: CASSFRQVSYEQYF. CDR3 DNA sequence: TGTGCCAGCAGTTTCCGACAGGTCTCCTACGAGCAGTACTTC.

This chain links TRBV7-9 with TRBJ2-4; TRBD2 aligns across 8 bases. Germline CDR1 reads SEHNR; CDR2 reads FQNEAQ (reference sequence). V lost 4 bases and J lost 2; bases outside the gene matches: 13. CDR3 size: 18 residues. The CDR3 DNA is TGTGCCAGCAGCTCGACTAGCGACCCGAGGGGAACCAAAAACATTCAGTACTTC. This translates into CASSSTSDPRGTKNIQYF.

As concerns this clone: In the same sample, other DNA sequences code for this CDR3. The genes are TRBV28 and TRBJ1-1; a weak D match, TRBD1 (5 bases). The CDR3 consists of 13 residues. Looked up from germline, CDR1 is MDHEN and CDR2 is SYDVKM. V gave up 2 bases and J gave up 2 bases, with 6 bases separating them. This CDR3 reads CASSLTGNTEAFF. DNA of the CDR3: TGTGCCAGCAGTTTAACAGGTAACACTGAAGCTTTCTTT.

The chain links TRBV5-1 to TRBJ1-2, with unresolved D. Germline V CDR1 and CDR2: SGHRS, YFSETQ. V lost 0 bases, J lost 6 bases, and 9 bases lay in between. There are 13 residues in the CDR3. DNA for the CDR3: TGCGCCAGCAGCTTGGAAGGGATCGATGGCTACACCTTC. Residues: CASSLEGIDGYTF.

The chain recombines TRBV13 with TRBJ2-7; TRBD2 might be the D (5 bases). V dropped 5 bases and J dropped 5 bases, with 13 bases sitting between them. The CDR3 is 13 residues long. Germline V gene sequence: CDR1 PRHDT, CDR2 FYEKMQ (reference sequence). CDR3 in amino acids: CASSPAGRDEQYF. CDR3 nucleotide sequence: TGTGCCAGCAGCCCCGCGGGTCGGGACGAGCAGTACTTC.

This clone appeared a few times. V is TRBV7-9 and J is TRBJ2-1; D possibly corresponds to TRBD2 (6 bases). This CDR3 has 14 residues. Germline CDR1 and CDR2: SEHNR and FQNEAQ (reference sequence). V was pared by 5 bases and J by 10 bases, with 18 bases between. In nucleotides, the CDR3 is TGTGCCAGCAGCCCCGGGGAGGACGGTCAGGAGCAGTTCTTC. This encodes CASSPGEDGQEQFF.

This clone has a single count. This chain connects TRBV7-9 to TRBJ2-3; no firm D call. The V and J ends lost 5 bases and 4 bases respectively, with 10 bases between them. The CDR3 length is 13 residues. Germline lookup yields CDR1 SEHNR and CDR2 FQNEAQ (reference sequence). In DNA, the CDR3 is TGTGCCAGCAGCCCCCATACTCCAGATACGCAGTATTTT. This translates into CASSPHTPDTQYF. The whole variable domain, remainder taken from reference TRBV7-9 and TRBJ2-3, is DTGVSQNPRHKITKRGQNVTFRCDPISEHNRLYWYRQTLGQGPEFLTYFQNEAQLEKSRLLSDRFSAERPKGSFSTLEIQRTEQGDSAMYLCASSPHTPDTQYFGPGTRLTVL.

This CDR3 reads CASSLPRGYRGYTQYF. As DNA, the CDR3 is TGTGCCAGCAGCTTGCCCCGAGGCTATCGGGGTTATACGCAGTATTTT. The chain couples TRBV5-5 to TRBJ2-3; maybe TRBD2 (5 bases). The CDR3 sequence is 16 residues long. Germline V lookup: CDR1 SGHKS, CDR2 YYEKEE (reference sequence). Trimming removed 1 base from V and 7 bases from J, with 19 bases in between.

This clone has just one count. The chain joins TRBV21-1 to TRBJ2-4. TRBV21-1 corresponds to a pseudogene. CDR3 size: 14 residues. CDR3 sequence reads: CAWWISKAKNIQYF. In DNA form, the CDR3 reads TGTGCCTGGTGGATTTCCAAAGCCAAAAACATTCAGTACTTC.

The genes are TRBV7-8 and TRBJ1-1, with D unresolved. This CDR3 region has 16 residues. Germline loops: CDR1 SGHVS, CDR2 FQNEAQ. V lost 2 bases and J lost 0, with 13 bases in between. CDR3 nucleotide sequence: TGTGCCAGCAGCTTAAAAGCCGGGCAGATGAACACTGAAGCTTTCTTT. Amino acids: CASSLKAGQMNTEAFF.

V gene TRBV4-1 combines with J gene TRBJ2-1, with D unresolved. V was shortened by 4 bases and J by 0 bases, with 10 bases between the two germline ends. The germline V gene has CDR1 MGHRA and CDR2 YSYEKL. The CDR3 consists of 15 residues. The CDR3 loop reads CASSLSMSSYNEQFF. As DNA, the CDR3 is TGCGCCAGCAGCCTAAGTATGAGCTCCTACAATGAGCAGTTCTTC.

The rearrangement joins TRBV25-1 to TRBJ2-2; D tentatively reads TRBD1 or TRBD2 (5 bases each). V was cut by 5 bases and J by 3 bases, with 7 bases left in between. The germline V gene has CDR1 MGHDK and CDR2 SYGVNS. The CDR3 loop spans 13 amino acids. The CDR3 loop is CASSRDHTGELFF. The DNA for the CDR3 is TGTGCCAGCAGTCGGGACCACACCGGGGAGCTGTTTTTT.

The chain links TRBV4-2 to TRBJ2-1, with D possibly being TRBD1 (5 bases). Germline V gene lookup returns CDR1 LGHNA and CDR2 YNFKEQ. V dropped 3 bases and J dropped 8 bases, with 23 bases sitting between them. The CDR3 is 17 residues long. The CDR3: CASSQKPENRIGDEQFF. DNA for the CDR3: TGTGCCAGCAGCCAGAAGCCCGAGAACCGCATAGGGGATGAGCAGTTCTTC.

Regarding this clone: This CDR3 is also generated by other DNA sequences in the sample. The V call is TRBV4-1, the J call TRBJ2-2, with D unclear. V was trimmed by 1 base and J by 2 bases, leaving 5 bases between them. The CDR3 is made up of 14 amino acids. Germline V lookup: CDR1 MGHRA, CDR2 YSYEKL. CDR3 loop: CASSQGQNTGELFF. DNA of the CDR3: TGCGCCAGCAGCCAAGGCCAAAACACCGGGGAGCTGTTTTTT.

The rearrangement links TRBV6-6 to TRBJ2-2; TRBD2 agrees at 8 bases. The germline V gene has CDR1 MNHNY and CDR2 SVGAGI (reference sequence). The CDR3 spans 15 residues. Unmatched junction bases numbered 8, after V lost 6 bases and J lost 5 bases. CDR3 loop: CASSQAGASTGELFF. CDR3 sequence (DNA): TGTGCCAGCAGCCAAGCGGGAGCAAGTACCGGGGAGCTGTTTTTT.

The chain recombines TRBV6-6 with TRBJ1-5; D may be TRBD1 (5 bases). This CDR3 has 14 residues. Germline-derived CDR1 and CDR2 are MNHNY and SVGAGI (reference sequence). V dropped 8 bases and J dropped 4 bases, with 15 bases sitting between them. CDR3 loop: CASSKWGSNQPQHF. For the CDR3, the DNA is TGTGCCAGCTCTAAGTGGGGCTCGAATCAGCCCCAGCATTTT.

V usage is TRBV29-1 and J usage is TRBJ2-7; possibly TRBD2 for D (5 bases). The CDR3 length is 16 residues. Germline CDR1 SQVTM, CDR2 ANQGSEA. Trimming cost V 3 bases and J 3 bases, with 21 bases left between them. The CDR3 region has the DNA TGCAGCGTTGAGTCTAGTCGAGGGAAATGGGGCTACGAGCAGTACTTC. It is translated as CSVESSRGKWGYEQYF.

This clone was seen once. The chain couples TRBV27 to TRBJ2-7; D is perhaps TRBD1 (6 bases). The V end lost 5 bases, the J end lost 1 base, and 9 bases lay between the germline ends. In germline, CDR1 is MNHEY, CDR2 SMNVEV (reference sequence). The CDR3 is made up of 13 amino acids. The DNA of the CDR3 is TGTGCCAGCAGTGTCACAGGGTCCTACGAGCAGTACTTC. This codes for CASSVTGSYEQYF.